These 27 T cell receptor beta chains originate from one sample sequenced in a study of early T cells in non-severe SARS-CoV-2 infection. TCRdb fed the 5' RACE reads into MiXCR, producing one record per CDR3 protein. Among 80,000 to 100,000 distinct CDR3 sequences listed, approximately 14% were seen once. The sample comprised whole blood. Receptor source: an adult who was a healthcare worker with PCR-confirmed SARS-CoV-2 infection or an uninfected control (not recorded which).

This clonotype has more than one count but fewer than ten. V gene TRBV29-1 combines with J gene TRBJ2-5; TRBD2 aligns across 8 bases. This CDR3 region has 13 residues. Losses at the gene ends were 6 bases for V and 1 base for J; bases not matched to a gene: 4. Germline V CDR1 and CDR2: SQVTM, ANQGSEA. The CDR3 loop reads CSVPLAGQETQYF. The CDR3 DNA reads TGCAGCGTACCCCTAGCGGGCCAAGAGACCCAGTACTTC.

This clonotype was observed many times. This chain's CDR3 is CASGKTSGGSTDTQYF. The CDR3 DNA is TGTGCTAGTGGTAAGACTAGCGGGGGGAGCACAGATACGCAGTATTTT. The rearrangement links TRBV12-5 to TRBJ2-3, with 13 positions matching TRBD2. The trim removed 5 bases at V and 0 bases at J, leaving 2 bases unmatched. The CDR3 is made up of 16 amino acids. CDR1 is LGHNT, CDR2 FRNRAP, per germline. Looking up the rest from reference TRBV12-5 and TRBJ2-3 gives the full variable domain: DARVTQTPRHKVTEMGQEVTMRCQPILGHNTVFWYRQTMMQGLELLAYFRNRAPLDDSGMPKDRFSAEMPDATLATLKIQPSEPRDSAVYFCASGKTSGGSTDTQYFGPGTRLTVL.

V gene TRBV7-3 combines with J gene TRBJ2-7; TRBD1 agrees at 9 bases. The CDR3 sequence is 15 residues long. From germline, CDR1 is SGHTA and CDR2 FQGTGA. The trim removed 3 bases at V and 6 bases at J, leaving 9 bases unmatched. CDR3 sequence reads: CASSFGGTGPLEQYF. The CDR3 bases are TGTGCCAGCAGCTTCGGTGGGACAGGGCCTCTCGAGCAGTACTTC.

This chain links TRBV6-4 with TRBJ2-1, with 7 bases identical to TRBD2. Per the germline V gene, CDR1 is MRHNA and CDR2 is SNTAGT. This CDR3 has 16 amino acids. Trimming took 2 bases from V and 5 from J; bases not matched to a gene: 9. The CDR3 DNA is TGTGCCAGCAGTGACGCTCCGGGACTATATAACAATGAGCAGTTCTTC. Protein product: CASSDAPGLYNNEQFF.

In this sample, this clonotype turned up many times. The chain recombines TRBV11-2 with TRBJ1-1; 8 nucleotides line up with TRBD1. CDR3 length equals 13 residues. V shed 5 bases and J 3 bases; nucleotides not matched to a gene: 2. The germline V gene encodes CDR1 SGHAT and CDR2 FQNNGV. The CDR3 DNA is TGTGCCAGCAGCAAGGACAGGGACACTGAAGCTTTCTTT. Protein product: CASSKDRDTEAFF.

This clonotype was counted a few times. The rearrangement joins TRBV6-2 or TRBV6-3 to TRBJ1-2; D gene unclear. This CDR3 spans 13 amino acids. Germline-derived CDR1 and CDR2 are MNHEY and SVGEGT. V lost 2 bases and J lost 8, with 12 bases in between. The CDR3 DNA is TGTGCCAGCAGTTACGGGGTATCCTACGGCTACACCTTC. Residues: CASSYGVSYGYTF.

This clonotype has just a few counts. This sequence joins TRBV3-1 and TRBJ1-2, with 12 bases that match TRBD1. Germline assignment: CDR1 LGHDT and CDR2 YNNKEL (reference sequence). There are 15 residues in the CDR3. V lost 4 bases, J lost 4 bases, and 4 bases stayed unmatched. The CDR3 DNA reads TGTGCCAGCAGCCCGGGGACAGGGGGCGTCTATGGCTACACCTTC. Translation: CASSPGTGGVYGYTF. The variable domain in full, completed from reference TRBV3-1 and TRBJ1-2, reads DTAVSQTPKYLVTQMGNDKSIKCEQNLGHDTMYWYKQDSKKFLKIMFSYNNKELIINETVPNRFSPKSPDKAHLNLHINSLELGDSAVYFCASSPGTGGVYGYTFGSGTRLTVV.

Only a few counts were recorded for this clonotype. The chain employs TRBV6-1 and TRBJ2-7, with TRBD2 identical over 9 bases. Germline V gene lookup returns CDR1 MNHNS and CDR2 SASEGT. Trimming cost V 5 bases and J 5 bases; bases outside gene matches: 13. The CDR3 has 16 amino acids. CDR3 residues: CASSPNSAGGVNEQYF. The CDR3 nucleotides read TGTGCCAGCAGTCCAAATTCAGCGGGGGGAGTCAACGAGCAGTACTTC.

This clonotype was seen only a few times. The chain couples TRBV29-1 to TRBJ1-1, with TRBD1 matching 8 bases. V shed 5 bases, J shed 11 bases, and the junction held 7 bases outside the gene matches. The CDR3 consists of 11 residues. Germline lookup yields CDR1 SQVTM and CDR2 ANQGSEA. The CDR3 here is CSVQPDRDAFF. CDR3 DNA: TGCAGCGTTCAACCGGACAGGGATGCTTTCTTT.

The table lists this clonotype with a few counts. The V gene is TRBV7-9, the J gene TRBJ2-2, with TRBD2 identical over 10 bases. This CDR3 has 13 residues. Per the germline V gene, CDR1 is SEHNR and CDR2 is FQNEAQ (reference sequence). Trimming at V came to 8 bases and at J to 5 bases, leaving 2 bases not matched to a gene. As DNA, the CDR3 is TGTGCCAGCGGGACTAGCGAGACCGGGGAGCTGTTTTTT. As protein: CASGTSETGELFF.

There are many counts of this clonotype. The chain is built from TRBV7-2 and TRBJ1-2; the D is unclear. The CDR3 totals 15 residues. The germline CDR1 and CDR2 sequences are SGHTA and FQGNSA. The germline V and J ends were trimmed by 1 base and 0 bases, with 9 bases remaining between them. The CDR3, as DNA: TGTGCCAGCAGCTTAGACGGTAAAGCTAACTATGGCTACACCTTC. This codes for CASSLDGKANYGYTF.

This clonotype has only a few counts. The J gene is TRBJ1-5, the V gene TRBV27; TRBD1 is a possible D gene (5 bases). Germline V gene lookup returns CDR1 MNHEY and CDR2 SMNVEV (reference sequence). This CDR3 region has 14 residues. V was pared by 0 bases and J by 3 bases, with 6 bases between. CDR3 residues: CASSLSGANQPQHF. The CDR3 nucleotides are TGTGCCAGCAGTTTATCCGGGGCCAATCAGCCCCAGCATTTT.

This chain links TRBV5-1 with TRBJ1-6; no clear D. Trimming removed 5 bases from V and 0 bases from J, with 6 bases in between. The CDR3 length is 14 residues. CDR1 and CDR2 from the germline V gene are SGHRS and YFSETQ. The chain's CDR3 is CASRQSSYNSPLHF. In DNA form, the CDR3 reads TGCGCCAGCAGGCAGAGCTCCTATAATTCACCCCTCCACTTT.

The chain recombines TRBV12-3 or TRBV12-4 with TRBJ2-1; a weak D match, TRBD1 (5 bases). V lost 7 bases and J lost 8, with 15 bases in between. The CDR3 totals 13 residues. The CDR3 DNA reads as TGTGCCAGCAAGACCACGACAGCCGATGAGCAGTTCTTC. It codes for CASKTTTADEQFF.

This clonotype was detected only a few times. V usage is TRBV7-6 and J usage is TRBJ1-4, with no clear D. This CDR3 spans 14 amino acids. The germline V gene has CDR1 SGHVS and CDR2 FNYEAQ. V was trimmed by 5 bases and J by 1 base, leaving 8 bases between them. The CDR3 DNA reads as TGTGCCAGCAGCGAAGAGGGAACTAATGAAAAACTGTTTTTT. This sequence encodes CASSEEGTNEKLFF.

In this sample, this clonotype turned up a few times. The V and J genes are TRBV6-5 and TRBJ2-3; tentatively, D is TRBD1 or TRBD2 (5 bases each). V lost 6 bases and J 1 base, leaving 20 bases between the germline ends. Germline CDR1 MNHEY, CDR2 SVGAGI. This CDR3 has 17 residues. CDR3: CASSPEGPLDGTDTQYF. CDR3 bases: TGTGCCAGCAGCCCCGAGGGGCCCCTCGACGGCACAGATACGCAGTATTTT.

The chain has TRBV5-4 and TRBJ2-1; D perhaps matches TRBD1 (5 bases). Looked up from germline, CDR1 is SGHNT and CDR2 is YYREEE (reference sequence). V lost 4 bases and J 16 bases, leaving 21 bases between the germline ends. The CDR3 runs 13 residues. The CDR3 region has the DNA TGTGCCAGCAGCCCTAGTGACCACAGGTTATCCTTCTTC. Translating it yields CASSPSDHRLSFF.

This clonotype was observed a few times. The chain employs TRBV20-1 and TRBJ1-1, with D maybe TRBD1 (5 bases). From germline, CDR1 is DFQATT and CDR2 SNEGSKA (reference sequence). CDR3 length: 14 amino acids. The V end was cut by 3 bases, the J end by 5 bases, with 16 bases between. CDR3 protein: CSARSSARATEAFF. In nucleotides, the CDR3 is TGCAGTGCTAGGAGTTCTGCCAGGGCGACTGAAGCTTTCTTT.

This clonotype was found a few times. V usage is TRBV27 and J usage is TRBJ1-5; D remains unclear. Germline CDR1 is MNHEY and CDR2 is SMNVEV (reference sequence). The CDR3 length is 12 residues. Trimming cost V 6 bases and J 6 bases, with 9 bases left between them. The CDR3 sequence: CASSSGSQPQHF. As DNA, the CDR3 is TGTGCCAGCAGCTCTGGGAGTCAGCCCCAGCATTTT.

This clonotype was counted many times. The chain carries TRBV27 and TRBJ1-1, with D perhaps matching TRBD1 (5 bases). V lost 5 bases to trimming and J lost 6 bases, with 19 bases between them. CDR3 length: 15 amino acids. Germline values: CDR1 MNHEY, CDR2 SMNVEV (reference sequence). Written as DNA, the CDR3 is TGTGCCAGCAGTCAAAGAAGGGACCGTACCCCTGAAGCTTTCTTT. This translates into CASSQRRDRTPEAFF.

In this sample, this clonotype turned up a few times. The chain joins TRBV5-5 to TRBJ1-1, with 9 bases lining up with TRBD1. Germline CDR1 and CDR2: SGHKS and YYEKEE (reference sequence). V lost 4 bases, J lost 7 bases, and 5 bases stayed unmatched. The length of the CDR3 is 13 residues. The CDR3 region has the DNA TGTGCCAGCAGCCTAACAGGGGGCCTTGAAGCTTTCTTT. Residues: CASSLTGGLEAFF.

The chain carries TRBV2 and TRBJ2-3; possible D gene TRBD2, 6 bases. Between the trimmed V and J ends, which lost 3 bases and 11 bases, there was a span of 18 bases. Germline lookup yields CDR1 SNHLY and CDR2 FYNNEI. The CDR3 spans 14 residues. The CDR3 region has the DNA TGTGCCAGCAGTGAGGATCACCTGGCGGAGGGGCAGTATTTT. Residues: CASSEDHLAEGQYF.

The rearrangement uses TRBV5-1 and TRBJ2-3, with a possible D match to TRBD2 (6 bases). CDR3 length equals 12 residues. CDR1 and CDR2 (germline): SGHRS, YFSETQ. Between the trimmed V and J ends, which lost 3 bases and 5 bases, there was a span of 7 bases. CDR3 in amino acids: CASSWGVDTQYF. CDR3 coding DNA: TGCGCCAGCAGCTGGGGGGTAGATACGCAGTATTTT.

The chain recombines TRBV10-3 with TRBJ1-2, with TRBD1 matching over 7 bases. This CDR3 comprises 13 residues. The V segment lost 3 bases and the J segment 4 bases; nucleotides outside the gene matches: 2. Germline CDR1 and CDR2: ENHRY and SYGVKD. The CDR3 coding sequence is TGTGCCATCAGTGACGGGACAGTCTATGGCTACACCTTC. Residues: CAISDGTVYGYTF.

The chain couples TRBV6-5 to TRBJ1-2; D ambiguous. CDR1 and CDR2 from the germline V gene are MNHEY and SVGAGI. Trimming left V 6 bases short and J 8 bases short, with 13 bases between. The CDR3 sequence is 12 residues long. CDR3 in amino acids: CASSAQGRGYTF. The CDR3 nucleotides are TGTGCCAGCAGCGCCCAAGGCAGGGGCTACACCTTC.

This clonotype was recorded a few times. One end of the junction is discordant with germline, which a read error may explain. The chain carries TRBV12-3 or TRBV12-4 and TRBJ1-3, with 7 bases identical to TRBD1. The CDR3 spans 15 residues. This chain's CDR3 is CASSLHRGSENTIYF. DNA of the CDR3: TGTGCCAGCAGTCTCCACAGGGGATCTGAAAACACCATATATTTT.

In this sample, this clonotype turned up a few times. The DNA for the CDR3 is TGTGCCAGCCAGGACAGGGGTCATGAAAAACTGTTTTTT. Amino acids: CASQDRGHEKLFF. The chain has TRBV3-1 and TRBJ1-4, with 9 bases identical to TRBD1. Germline assignment: CDR1 LGHDT and CDR2 YNNKEL (reference sequence). The CDR3 is made up of 13 amino acids. The ends lost 8 bases at V and 6 bases at J; junction bases unmatched: 4.